One sample yielded the 27 T cell receptor beta chains listed below, sequenced in a study of T cells after posttransplantation cyclophosphamide. Profiling relied on immunoSEQ multiplex PCR, and the TCRdb table lists in-frame clones only, not all of them. Among fewer than 13,000 clones listed, 86% were seen once. A marrow graft followed busulfan-fludarabine conditioning, with cyclophosphamide on days +3 and +4. The input for sequencing was CD4+ T cells sorted from PBMCs, taken after allogeneic stem cell transplant with posttransplant cyclophosphamide. The receptor source for this set is a young adult male patient who received an allogeneic stem cell transplant from a related donor, was CMV-positive, and had acute GVHD only. The graft donor may have given rise to some T cells.

The V call is TRBV18, the J call TRBJ1-1; D unclear. CDR1 and CDR2 from the germline V gene are KGHSH and LQKENI. The CDR3 is 14 residues long. Between the trimmed V and J ends, which lost 2 bases and 0 bases, there was a span of 7 bases. As DNA, the CDR3 is TGTGCCAGCTCACCAGCCTCTATGAACACTGAAGCTTTCTTT. Its translation: CASSPASMNTEAFF.

The count of this clone is one. The chain couples TRBV5-1 to TRBJ1-1; D is possibly TRBD1 (5 bases). The V and J ends lost 4 bases and 4 bases respectively, with 17 bases between them. CDR3 length equals 15 residues. The germline gives CDR1 SGHRS, CDR2 YFSETQ. The CDR3 DNA sequence: TGCGCCAGCAGCAAAATGCCAGGGCGAGGCACTGAAGCTTTCTTT. This codes for CASSKMPGRGTEAFF.

V gene TRBV10-3 combines with J gene TRBJ1-1; tentatively, D is TRBD1 (6 bases). The CDR3 is made up of 15 amino acids. Trimming stripped 4 bases from V and 8 bases from J, with 20 bases between. Germline V gene sequence: CDR1 ENHRY, CDR2 SYGVKD. The CDR3 region is CAISGEGGGLREAFF. The CDR3 DNA sequence: TGTGCCATCAGTGGAGAAGGGGGGGGGCTTCGAGAAGCTTTCTTT.

The chain has TRBV20-1 and TRBJ2-1; D not resolved. V was trimmed by 0 bases and J by 6 bases, leaving 3 bases between them. This CDR3 is 11 amino acids long. The germline V gene encodes CDR1 DFQATT and CDR2 SNEGSKA (reference sequence). This chain's CDR3 is CSARDLNEQFF. The CDR3 DNA reads TGCAGTGCTAGAGATCTCAATGAGCAGTTCTTC.

This chain links TRBV2 with TRBJ2-1; 14 nucleotides line up with TRBD2. This CDR3 is built from 16 residues. Germline V gives CDR1 SNHLY, CDR2 FYNNEI. J was trimmed by 2 bases and V by 8 bases; bases with no gene match: 5. This CDR3 reads CASWGTSGGPYNEQFF. The CDR3, as DNA: TGTGCCAGCTGGGGGACTAGCGGGGGTCCCTACAATGAGCAGTTCTTC.

There are a few counts of this clone. This chain uses TRBV5-4 with TRBJ2-1; 9 bases fit TRBD2. Germline CDR1 and CDR2: SGHNT and YYREEE (reference sequence). Trimming cost V 6 bases and J 1 base; bases outside gene matches: 8. The CDR3 is made up of 16 amino acids. The CDR3 DNA reads as TGTGCCAGCACAGCGGGGGGACAACCATCCTACAATGAGCAGTTCTTC. Its translation: CASTAGGQPSYNEQFF.

This rearrangement joins TRBV28 to TRBJ1-4, with 9 bases matching TRBD1. V lost 4 bases to trimming and J lost 7 bases; unmatched junction nucleotides: 10. Germline CDR1 and CDR2: MDHEN and SYDVKM. There are 16 residues in the CDR3. The CDR3 DNA reads as TGTGCCAGCAGTTCCGGTGGGACAGGGCTTCGTGAAAAACTGTTTTTT. Translated, it gives CASSSGGTGLREKLFF.

This chain connects TRBV2 to TRBJ2-4; a weak D match, TRBD2 (6 bases). CDR1 is SNHLY and CDR2 is FYNNEI in the germline V gene. This CDR3 is 14 amino acids long. Trimming removed 8 bases from V and 6 bases from J, with 17 bases in between. The CDR3 loop is CASEYRDLRNIQYF. The CDR3 DNA reads as TGTGCCAGCGAATACCGGGACTTAAGAAACATTCAGTACTTC.

V and J are TRBV4-1 and TRBJ2-7; TRBD1 matches at 9 bases. In germline, CDR1 is MGHRA, CDR2 YSYEKL. The CDR3 covers 15 residues. V shed 8 bases and J 2 bases; nucleotides not matched to a gene: 10. CDR3 in DNA: TGCGCCAGCCAGAAAGGGGACAGGGTGACCTACGAGCAGTACTTC. This translates into CASQKGDRVTYEQYF.

This clone was seen a single time. The chain is built from TRBV4-2 and TRBJ2-5, with 15 bases lining up with TRBD2. This CDR3 contains 17 residues. Per the germline V gene, CDR1 is LGHNA and CDR2 is YNFKEQ. V was pared by 3 bases and J by 2 bases, with 4 bases of the junction left unmatched. The chain's CDR3 is CASSHGTSGGRQETQYF. CDR3 in DNA: TGTGCCAGCAGCCACGGGACTAGCGGGGGGAGGCAAGAGACCCAGTACTTC.

A single count supports this clone. V and J are TRBV19 and TRBJ1-2; D not certain. V gave up 7 bases and J gave up 4 bases, with 16 bases separating them. The germline gives CDR1 LNHDA, CDR2 SQIVND (reference sequence). The CDR3 loop spans 14 amino acids. The CDR3 coding sequence is TGTGCCAGTAAGAGGGAGGGTGACGTCTATGGCTACACCTTC. Translated: CASKREGDVYGYTF.

The genes are TRBV4-2 and TRBJ2-3; TRBD2 aligns across 10 bases. The length of the CDR3 is 16 residues. V lost 1 base to trimming and J lost 6 bases; unmatched junction nucleotides: 7. Germline CDR1 is LGHNA and CDR2 is YNFKEQ. In DNA form, the CDR3 reads TGTGCCAGCAGCCAAGCGATGAGCGGGGGGGCGGATACGCAGTATTTT. Amino acid sequence: CASSQAMSGGADTQYF.

This clone was recorded only once. The CDR3 protein is CASSLLGASTDTQYF. For the CDR3, the DNA is TGCGCCAGCAGCTTGTTAGGGGCAAGCACAGATACGCAGTATTTT. This chain joins TRBV5-1 and TRBJ2-3; TRBD1 is a possible D gene (5 bases). V lost 1 base, J lost 0 bases, and 9 bases lay in between. Germline assignment: CDR1 SGHRS and CDR2 YFSETQ. This CDR3 is built from 15 residues.

The V and J genes are TRBV4-2 and TRBJ2-3; 10 bases match TRBD2. The CDR3 has 18 amino acids. J lost 0 bases, V lost 2 bases, and 8 bases had no gene match. Germline V gene sequence: CDR1 LGHNA, CDR2 YNFKEQ. In nucleotides, the CDR3 is TGTGCCAGCAGCCAACGGCTCCGGACTAGCGGCAGCACAGATACGCAGTATTTT. It is translated as CASSQRLRTSGSTDTQYF.

The V gene is TRBV25-1, the J gene TRBJ2-7; TRBD1 aligns across 7 bases. CDR3 length equals 13 residues. The germline V gene has CDR1 MGHDK and CDR2 SYGVNS. J was trimmed by 3 bases and V by 1 base; bases with no gene match: 0. Here the CDR3 reads CASSESGGYEQYF. CDR3 bases: TGTGCCAGCAGTGAATCAGGGGGCTACGAGCAGTACTTC.

The V call is TRBV28, the J call TRBJ2-7, with TRBD1 matching 10 bases. With 3 bases clipped from V and 12 bases from J, the junction kept 11 bases outside the gene matches. There are 14 residues in the CDR3. Germline lookup yields CDR1 MDHEN and CDR2 SYDVKM. The CDR3 region has the DNA TGTGCCAGCAGTTTTACCCCTGTGACAGGGGGCTTGTACTTC. Translated: CASSFTPVTGGLYF.

The V call is TRBV27, the J call TRBJ1-4; tentative D call: TRBD1 (5 bases). The germline V gene has CDR1 MNHEY and CDR2 SMNVEV (reference sequence). The CDR3 sequence is 13 residues long. Trimming removed 5 bases at V and 10 bases at J, with 14 bases between. The CDR3 here is CASSPGGTGKLFF. The CDR3 coding sequence is TGTGCCAGCAGTCCCGGGGGGACGGGAAAACTGTTTTTT.

This clone occurred once. The J gene is TRBJ2-3, the V gene TRBV7-2; maybe TRBD2 (5 bases). V lost 5 bases, J lost 8 bases, and 11 bases lay in between. The CDR3 is made up of 12 amino acids. The germline CDR1 and CDR2 sequences are SGHTA and FQGNSA. The CDR3 loop reads CASSLYSGTQYF. The DNA of the CDR3 is TGTGCCAGCAGCCTATACAGCGGTACGCAGTATTTT.

The chain carries TRBV7-2 and TRBJ1-2; maybe TRBD1 (6 bases). V lost 3 bases, J lost 7 bases, and 12 bases lay in between. CDR3 length: 13 amino acids. Germline V gene lookup returns CDR1 SGHTA and CDR2 FQGNSA. CDR3 in DNA: TGTGCCAGCAGCTTTAACAGGGAAGGTGGCTACACCTTC. Translating it yields CASSFNREGGYTF.

CDR3 residues: CASSPDRGPPYEQYF. CDR3 bases: TGTGCCAGCAGCCCGGACAGGGGGCCCCCCTACGAGCAGTACTTC. The chain employs TRBV7-2 and TRBJ2-7, with 11 bases matching TRBD1. The CDR3 sequence is 15 residues long. CDR1 is SGHTA, CDR2 FQGNSA, per germline. V shed 5 bases and J 2 bases; nucleotides not matched to a gene: 5.

V usage is TRBV6-5 and J usage is TRBJ1-5; 8 nucleotides match TRBD1. Germline V gene sequence: CDR1 MNHEY, CDR2 SVGAGI. J was trimmed by 3 bases and V by 6 bases; bases with no gene match: 7. This CDR3 has 15 amino acids. CDR3 loop: CASRDGQGYNQPQHF. Written as DNA, the CDR3 is TGTGCCAGCAGGGATGGACAGGGTTACAATCAGCCCCAGCATTTT.

V and J are TRBV19 and TRBJ1-5; D may be TRBD1 (6 bases). V was clipped by 5 bases and J by 2 bases, with 10 bases between them. The CDR3 is made up of 14 amino acids. Germline assignment: CDR1 LNHDA and CDR2 SQIVND (reference sequence). The CDR3 spells CASSSQGGNQPQHF. As DNA, the CDR3 is TGTGCCAGTAGTTCACAGGGTGGCAATCAGCCCCAGCATTTT. Looking up the rest from reference TRBV19 and TRBJ1-5 gives the full variable domain: DGGITQSPKYLFRKEGQNVTLSCEQNLNHDAMYWYRQDPGQGLRLIYYSQIVNDFQKGDIAEGYSVSREKKESFPLTVTSAQKNPTAFYLCASSSQGGNQPQHFGDGTRLSIL.

The V and J genes are TRBV27 and TRBJ2-5; 8 bases map to TRBD2. V gave up 2 bases and J gave up 2 bases; unmatched junction bases: 4. Germline V gene data show CDR1 as MNHEY and CDR2 as SMNVEV (reference sequence). The CDR3 extends over 15 amino acids. The CDR3 reads CASSLRGGGQETQYF. The CDR3 DNA is TGTGCCAGCAGTTTACGGGGGGGCGGGCAAGAGACCCAGTACTTC.

This clone was seen only a few times. The rearrangement joins TRBV7-2 to TRBJ2-7; the match to TRBD2 covers 11 bases. The germline V gene has CDR1 SGHTA and CDR2 FQGNSA. Unmatched junction bases numbered 5, after V lost 5 bases and J lost 2 bases. The CDR3 sequence is 15 residues long. The CDR3 DNA reads TGTGCCAGCAGCCTAACTAGCGGGGGCCCCTACGAGCAGTACTTC. Translation gives CASSLTSGGPYEQYF. The full variable domain, completed using reference TRBV7-2 and TRBJ2-7, is GAGVSQSPSNKVTEKGKDVELRCDPISGHTALYWYRQSLGQGLEFLIYFQGNSAPDKSGLPSDRFSAERTGGSVSTLTIQRTQQEDSAVYLCASSLTSGGPYEQYFGPGTRLTVT.

The chain employs TRBV13 and TRBJ2-7, with 7 bases matching TRBD2. CDR3 length: 14 amino acids. Per the germline V gene, CDR1 is PRHDT and CDR2 is FYEKMQ (reference sequence). J gave up 6 bases and V 5 bases, and 10 bases lay outside the gene matches. CDR3 sequence reads: CASSIGGTHREQYF. As DNA, the CDR3 is TGTGCCAGCAGCATCGGGGGGACCCACCGCGAGCAGTACTTC.

The V call is TRBV5-6, the J call TRBJ2-5; 9 bases line up with TRBD1. V was pared by 5 bases and J by 7 bases, with 9 bases of the junction left unmatched. The CDR3 covers 14 residues. Per germline, CDR1 SGHDT and CDR2 YYEEEE. The CDR3: CASSPDRGTGTQYF. Here the CDR3 DNA reads TGTGCCAGCAGTCCCGACAGGGGGACGGGGACCCAGTACTTC. Filled out from reference TRBV5-6 and TRBJ2-5, the complete variable domain reads DAGVTQSPTHLIKTRGQQVTLRCSPKSGHDTVSWYQQALGQGPQFIFQYYEEEERQRGNFPDRFSGHQFPNYSSELNVNALLLGDSALYLCASSPDRGTGTQYFGPGTRLLVL.

This sequence joins TRBV14 and TRBJ2-7; 8 bases match TRBD1. The CDR3 covers 14 residues. From germline, CDR1 is SGHDN and CDR2 FVKESK. The trim removed 5 bases at V and 2 bases at J, leaving 5 bases unmatched. The CDR3 nucleotides are TGTGCCAGCAGCGCCCACAGGGGGGCCTACGAGCAGTACTTC. Its protein is CASSAHRGAYEQYF.